This record covers a single T cell receptor (beta chain). These data come from a study of T cell changes during pregnancy in multiple sclerosis. Trimming took 3 bases from V and 7 from J, leaving 10 bases between them. The CDR3 loop spans 11 amino acids. Germline assignment: CDR1 SQVTM and CDR2 ANQGSEA. Profiled with immunoSEQ multiplex PCR; TCRdb holds only in-frame clones, not every one. The sample has about 40,000 clones, 91% seen once. The chain combines TRBV29-1 with TRBJ2-7; D possibly corresponds to TRBD1 (6 bases). The TCR sequence derives from a female donor with multiple sclerosis, enrolled in a pregnancy study. The material sequenced was CD8+ T cells from peripheral blood mononuclear cells, taken before pregnancy. The CDR3 sequence: CSVDNQGEQYF. CDR3 in DNA: TGCAGCGTTGATAACCAGGGGGAGCAGTACTTC.